This TCR beta chain comes out of a study of shared clonotypes between healthy human individuals. CDR3 length: 16 residues. V gave up 0 bases and J gave up 4 bases, with 13 bases separating them. Looked up from germline, CDR1 is MGHRA and CDR2 is YSYEKL. This table comes from immunoSEQ multiplex PCR, and its TCRdb copy is limited to in-frame clones, with some not included. This sample yields roughly 640,000 clones, of which approximately 79% are seen a single time; 1.5% to 2% belongs to the top ten. The sequence derives from a woman in her 30s in good health. The V gene is TRBV4-1, the J gene TRBJ2-1; maybe TRBD1 (6 bases). Sequencing was done on a sample of memory CD4+ T cells sorted from blood. Indicated subset: CD45RA-negative fraction. CDR3 coding DNA: TGCGCCAGCAGCCAAGATCCCCAGGGGCAGTACAATGAGCAGTTCTTC. Its translation is CASSQDPQGQYNEQFF.